The sequence of this T cell receptor beta chain was determined in a study of T cells in Graves' hyperthyroidism and ophthalmopathy. TCR beta CDR3 regions were amplified from RNA. Primed by the HTBI set, a first-round RT-PCR was run on the TCR CDR3. Via MiXCR, TCRdb re-called the multiplex PCR reads, giving one row per CDR3 protein. The table records around 620,000 distinct CDR3 sequences, about a sixth of them present only once. The PBMCs studied were ones that came from approximately 9.9 ml fresh peripheral blood. This clonotype was counted a few times. The CDR3 loop spans 13 amino acids. Germline V gene lookup returns CDR1 SQVTM and CDR2 ANQGSEA. The germline V and J ends were trimmed by 2 bases and 4 bases, with 9 bases remaining between them.

The sequencing sample was made of blood. This TCR was recovered from a woman in her thirties with Graves' hyperthyroidism. The chain employs TRBV29-1 and TRBJ2-1, with D unclear. In DNA, the CDR3 is TGCAGCGTTGAACTATTCAAGTACAATGAGCAGTTCTTC. It specifies CSVELFKYNEQFF.